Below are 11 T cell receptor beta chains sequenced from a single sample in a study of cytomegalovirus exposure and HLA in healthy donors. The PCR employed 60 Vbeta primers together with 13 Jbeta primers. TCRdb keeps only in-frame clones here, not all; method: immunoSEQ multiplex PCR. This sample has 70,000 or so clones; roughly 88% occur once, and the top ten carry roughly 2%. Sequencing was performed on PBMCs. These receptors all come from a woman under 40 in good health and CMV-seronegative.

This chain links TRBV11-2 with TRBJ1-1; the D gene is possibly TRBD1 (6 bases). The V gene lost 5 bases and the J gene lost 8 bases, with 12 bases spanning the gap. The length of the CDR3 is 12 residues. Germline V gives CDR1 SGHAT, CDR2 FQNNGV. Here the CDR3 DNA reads TGTGCCAGCAGCGCAACCGGGACAGAAGCTTTCTTT. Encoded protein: CASSATGTEAFF.

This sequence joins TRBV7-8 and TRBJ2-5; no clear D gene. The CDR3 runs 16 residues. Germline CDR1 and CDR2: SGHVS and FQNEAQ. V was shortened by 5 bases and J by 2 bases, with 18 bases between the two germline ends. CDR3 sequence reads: CASSLAFNSQQETQYF. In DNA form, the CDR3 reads TGTGCCAGCAGCCTGGCTTTCAACAGTCAACAAGAGACCCAGTACTTC.

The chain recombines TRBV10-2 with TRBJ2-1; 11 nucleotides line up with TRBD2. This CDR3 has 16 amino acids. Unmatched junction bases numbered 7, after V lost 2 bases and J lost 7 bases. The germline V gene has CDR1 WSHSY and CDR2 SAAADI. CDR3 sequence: CASSEPLAGGQNEQFF. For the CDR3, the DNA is TGCGCCAGCAGTGAGCCTCTAGCGGGAGGTCAAAATGAGCAGTTCTTC.

The CDR3 bases are TGTGCCAGCAGCCTGGGACTAGCGGGAGCAAAGGACGAGCAGTACTTC. As protein: CASSLGLAGAKDEQYF. The chain couples TRBV7-2 to TRBJ2-7; the match to TRBD2 covers 14 bases. With 5 bases clipped from V and 5 bases from J, the junction kept 8 bases outside the gene matches. CDR3 length equals 16 residues. Germline V gives CDR1 SGHTA, CDR2 FQGNSA.

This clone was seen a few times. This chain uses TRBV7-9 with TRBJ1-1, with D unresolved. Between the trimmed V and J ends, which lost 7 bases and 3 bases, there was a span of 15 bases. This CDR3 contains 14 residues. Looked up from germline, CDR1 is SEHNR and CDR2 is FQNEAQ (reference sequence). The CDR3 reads CASTPQTVHTEAFF. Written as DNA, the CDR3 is TGTGCCAGCACCCCCCAAACGGTTCACACTGAAGCTTTCTTT.

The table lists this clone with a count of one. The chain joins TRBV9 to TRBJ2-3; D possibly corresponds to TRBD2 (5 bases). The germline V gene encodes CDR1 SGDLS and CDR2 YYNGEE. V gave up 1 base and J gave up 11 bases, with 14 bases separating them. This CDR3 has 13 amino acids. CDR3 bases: TGTGCCAGCAGCGTAAGGGCGGGCTCCGGGCAGTATTTT. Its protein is CASSVRAGSGQYF.

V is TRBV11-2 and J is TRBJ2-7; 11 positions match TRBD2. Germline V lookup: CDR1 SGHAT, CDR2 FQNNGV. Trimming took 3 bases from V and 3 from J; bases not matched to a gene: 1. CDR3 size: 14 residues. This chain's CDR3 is CASSLGLAVYEQYF. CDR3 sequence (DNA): TGTGCCAGCAGCTTGGGACTAGCGGTCTACGAGCAGTACTTC.

This CDR3 reads CASSYGASGAYEQYF. The DNA for the CDR3 is TGTGCCAGCAGTTACGGGGCTAGCGGAGCCTACGAGCAGTACTTC. V gene TRBV6-5 combines with J gene TRBJ2-5, with 7 positions matching TRBD2. The last part of the DNA fits TRBJ2-7 better; the J call may be wrong. Germline-derived CDR1 and CDR2 are MNHEY and SVGAGI. The CDR3 sequence is 15 residues long.

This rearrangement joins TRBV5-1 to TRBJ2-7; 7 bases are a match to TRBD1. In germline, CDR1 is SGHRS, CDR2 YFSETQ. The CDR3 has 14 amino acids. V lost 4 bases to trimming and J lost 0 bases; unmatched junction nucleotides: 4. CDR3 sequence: CASSLRDSSYEQYF. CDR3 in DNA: TGCGCCAGCAGCCTTCGGGACAGCTCCTACGAGCAGTACTTC.

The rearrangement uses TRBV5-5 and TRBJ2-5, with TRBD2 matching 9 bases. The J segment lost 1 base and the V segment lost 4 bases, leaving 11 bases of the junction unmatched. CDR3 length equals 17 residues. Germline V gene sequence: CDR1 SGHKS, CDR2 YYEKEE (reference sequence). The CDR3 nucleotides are TGTGCCAGCAGCCTTCGAGCGGGAGGAGAGGGCCAAGAGACCCAGTACTTC. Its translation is CASSLRAGGEGQETQYF.

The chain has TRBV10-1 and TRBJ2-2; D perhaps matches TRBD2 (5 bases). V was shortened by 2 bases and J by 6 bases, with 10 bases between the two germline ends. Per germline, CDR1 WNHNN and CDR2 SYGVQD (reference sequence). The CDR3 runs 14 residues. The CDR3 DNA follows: TGCGCCAGCAGTGAGACGGGATACGCCGGGGAGCTGTTTTTT. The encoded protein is CASSETGYAGELFF.